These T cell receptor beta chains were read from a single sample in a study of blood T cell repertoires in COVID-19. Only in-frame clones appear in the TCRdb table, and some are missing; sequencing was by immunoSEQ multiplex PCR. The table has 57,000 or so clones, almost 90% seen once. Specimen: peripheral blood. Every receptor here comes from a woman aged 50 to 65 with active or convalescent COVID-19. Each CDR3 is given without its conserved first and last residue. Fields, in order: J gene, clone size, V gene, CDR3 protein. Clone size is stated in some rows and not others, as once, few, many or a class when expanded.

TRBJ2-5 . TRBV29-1 SVAKGHIQETQY
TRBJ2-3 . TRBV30 AWTSGASTDTQY
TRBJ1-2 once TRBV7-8 ASSLAQGTNGYT
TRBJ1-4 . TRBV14 ASSQSGRQAEKLF
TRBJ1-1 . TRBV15 ATSRDYGLVNTEAF
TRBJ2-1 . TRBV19 ASRSGLAASSYNEQF
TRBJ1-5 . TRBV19 ASSTATDRAQH
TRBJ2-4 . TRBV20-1 SAPRDIQY
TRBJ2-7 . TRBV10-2 ASSGASPSLGGRIYEQY
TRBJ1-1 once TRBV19 ASSRAANTEAF
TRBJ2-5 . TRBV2 ASSVTRPGETQY
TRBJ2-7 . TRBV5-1 ASSLAIGGQDEQY
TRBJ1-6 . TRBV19 ASQGQANSPLH
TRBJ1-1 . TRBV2 ASLDGGGTEAF
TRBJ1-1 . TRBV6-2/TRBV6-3 ASSPRRRDTEAF
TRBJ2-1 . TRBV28 ASSLANEQF
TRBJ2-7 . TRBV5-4 ASSLSGGEVSYEQY
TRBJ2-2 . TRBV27 ASSVNRGNTGELF
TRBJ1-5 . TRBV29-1 SVGFGQGDGNQPQH
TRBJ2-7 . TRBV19 ASSIQGAGEQY
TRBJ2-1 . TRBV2 ASRRGLAGRIYNEQF
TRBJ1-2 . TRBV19 ASSPTGNGYT
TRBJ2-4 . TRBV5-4 ASSSGTSPLAKNIQY
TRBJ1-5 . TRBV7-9 ASSSDRGFQPQH
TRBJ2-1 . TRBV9 ASSVAVNNEQF
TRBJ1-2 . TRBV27 ASSLSSGNGYGYT
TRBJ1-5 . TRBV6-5 ASSTRDRGPQPQH
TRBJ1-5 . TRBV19 ASSMRSGGNQPQH
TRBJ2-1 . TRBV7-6 ASSLAPLSSGSGHNEQF
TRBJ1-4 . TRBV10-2 ASEDRGNEKLF
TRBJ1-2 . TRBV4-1 ASSQERGSGYT